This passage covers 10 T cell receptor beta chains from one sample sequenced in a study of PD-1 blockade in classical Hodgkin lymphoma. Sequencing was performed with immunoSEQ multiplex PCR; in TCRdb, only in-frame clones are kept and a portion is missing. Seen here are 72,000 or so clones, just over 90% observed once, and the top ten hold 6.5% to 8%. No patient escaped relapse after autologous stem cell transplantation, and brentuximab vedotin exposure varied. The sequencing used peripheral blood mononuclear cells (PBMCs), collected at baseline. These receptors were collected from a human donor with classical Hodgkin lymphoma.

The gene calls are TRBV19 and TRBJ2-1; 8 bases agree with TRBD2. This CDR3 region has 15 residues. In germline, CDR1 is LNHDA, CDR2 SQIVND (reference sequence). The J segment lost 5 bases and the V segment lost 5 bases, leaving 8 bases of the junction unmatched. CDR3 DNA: TGTGCCAGTAGTCGGCGGGAGGCGGGGAACAATGAGCAGTTCTTC. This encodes CASSRREAGNNEQFF.

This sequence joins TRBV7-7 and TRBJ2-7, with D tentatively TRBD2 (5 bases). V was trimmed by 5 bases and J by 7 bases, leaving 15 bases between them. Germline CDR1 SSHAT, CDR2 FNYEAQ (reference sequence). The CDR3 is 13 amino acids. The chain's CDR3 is CASSPGPSGEQYF. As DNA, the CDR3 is TGTGCCAGCAGCCCTGGGCCCTCGGGGGAGCAGTACTTC.

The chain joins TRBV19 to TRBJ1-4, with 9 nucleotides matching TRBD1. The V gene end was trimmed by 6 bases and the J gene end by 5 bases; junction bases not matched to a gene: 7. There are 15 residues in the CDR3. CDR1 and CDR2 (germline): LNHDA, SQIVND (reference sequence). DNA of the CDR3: TGTGCCAGTAGGAAGACCGGGACAGGGAATGAAAAACTGTTTTTT. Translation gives CASRKTGTGNEKLFF.

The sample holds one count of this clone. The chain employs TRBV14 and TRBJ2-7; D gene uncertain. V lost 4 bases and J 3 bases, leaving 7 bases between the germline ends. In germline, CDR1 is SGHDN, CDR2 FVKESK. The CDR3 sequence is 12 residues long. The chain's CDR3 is CASSLSFYEQYF. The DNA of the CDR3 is TGTGCCAGCAGCCTCAGCTTCTACGAGCAGTACTTC.

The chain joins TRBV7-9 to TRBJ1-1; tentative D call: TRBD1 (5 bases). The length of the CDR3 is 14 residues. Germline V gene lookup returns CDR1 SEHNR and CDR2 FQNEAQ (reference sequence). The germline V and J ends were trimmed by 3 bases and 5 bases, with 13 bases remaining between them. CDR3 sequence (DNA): TGTGCCAGCAGCTTCTTCGGGGGGAGGACTGAAGCTTTCTTT. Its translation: CASSFFGGRTEAFF. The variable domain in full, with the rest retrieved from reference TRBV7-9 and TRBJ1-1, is DTGVSQNPRHKITKRGQNVTFRCDPISEHNRLYWYRQTLGQGPEFLTYFQNEAQLEKSRLLSDRFSAERPKGSFSTLEIQRTEQGDSAMYLCASSFFGGRTEAFFGQGTRLTVV.

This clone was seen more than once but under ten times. CDR3 nucleotide sequence: TGCAGCGTTGTATCGACGGTATCCTACGAGCAGTACTTC. It is translated as CSVVSTVSYEQYF. V usage is TRBV29-1 and J usage is TRBJ2-7; D unresolved. Trimming removed 4 bases from V and 1 base from J, with 11 bases in between. This CDR3 region has 13 residues. Germline CDR1 is SQVTM and CDR2 is ANQGSEA.

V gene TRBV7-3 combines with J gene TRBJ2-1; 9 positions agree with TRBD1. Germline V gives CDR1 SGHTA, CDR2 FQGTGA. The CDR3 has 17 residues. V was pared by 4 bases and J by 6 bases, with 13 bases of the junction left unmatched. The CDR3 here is CASSSLNTGTGRNEQFF. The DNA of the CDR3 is TGTGCCAGCAGCTCTCTCAATACCGGGACAGGGCGCAATGAGCAGTTCTTC.

CDR3 sequence: CASSQDIIRDKTVHPTDTQYF. The CDR3 DNA is TGCGCCAGCAGCCAAGATATTATCCGGGACAAAACCGTTCACCCCACAGATACGCAGTATTTT. The V gene is TRBV4-3, the J gene TRBJ2-3; tentatively, D is TRBD1 (6 bases). Germline values: CDR1 LGHNA, CDR2 YSLEER. The CDR3 runs to 21 residues. Trimming removed 0 bases from V and 2 bases from J, with 27 bases in between.

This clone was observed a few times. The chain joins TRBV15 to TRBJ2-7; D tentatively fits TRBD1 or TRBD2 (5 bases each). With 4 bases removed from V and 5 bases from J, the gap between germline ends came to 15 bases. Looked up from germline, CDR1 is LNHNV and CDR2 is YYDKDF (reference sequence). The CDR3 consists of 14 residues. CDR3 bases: TGTGCCACCAGCACCCGGGACCGCACGAACGAGCAGTACTTC. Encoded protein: CATSTRDRTNEQYF.

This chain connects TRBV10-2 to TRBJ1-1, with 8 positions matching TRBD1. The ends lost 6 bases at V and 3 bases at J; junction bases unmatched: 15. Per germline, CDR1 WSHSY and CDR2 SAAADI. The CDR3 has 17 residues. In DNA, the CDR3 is TGCGCCAGCAGAAAAAGGACAGGGACATACTCGGACACTGAAGCTTTCTTT. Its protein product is CASRKRTGTYSDTEAFF.